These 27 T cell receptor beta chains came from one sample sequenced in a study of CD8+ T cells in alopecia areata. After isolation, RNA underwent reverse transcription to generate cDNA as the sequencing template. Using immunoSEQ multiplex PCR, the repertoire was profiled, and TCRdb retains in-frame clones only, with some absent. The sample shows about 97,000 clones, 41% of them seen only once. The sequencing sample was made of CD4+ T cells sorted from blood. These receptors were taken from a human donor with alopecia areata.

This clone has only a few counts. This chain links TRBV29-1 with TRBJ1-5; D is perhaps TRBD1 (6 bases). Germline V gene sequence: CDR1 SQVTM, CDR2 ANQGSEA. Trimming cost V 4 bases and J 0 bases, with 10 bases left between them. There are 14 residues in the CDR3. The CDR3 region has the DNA TGCAGCGTTGTGACAGGTTATAGCAATCAGCCCCAGCATTTT. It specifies CSVVTGYSNQPQHF.

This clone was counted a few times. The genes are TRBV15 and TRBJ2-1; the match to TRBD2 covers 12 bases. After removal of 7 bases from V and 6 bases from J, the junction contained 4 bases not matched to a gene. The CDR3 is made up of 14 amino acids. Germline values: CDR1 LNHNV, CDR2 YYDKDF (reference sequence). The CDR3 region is CATNGLAGSNEQFF. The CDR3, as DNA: TGTGCCACCAACGGACTAGCGGGGTCCAATGAGCAGTTCTTC. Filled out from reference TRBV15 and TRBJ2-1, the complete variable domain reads DAMVIQNPRYQVTQFGKPVTLSCSQTLNHNVMYWYQQKSSQAPKLLFHYYDKDFNNEADTPDNFQSRRPNTSFCFLDIRSPGLGDTAMYLCATNGLAGSNEQFFGPGTRLTVL.

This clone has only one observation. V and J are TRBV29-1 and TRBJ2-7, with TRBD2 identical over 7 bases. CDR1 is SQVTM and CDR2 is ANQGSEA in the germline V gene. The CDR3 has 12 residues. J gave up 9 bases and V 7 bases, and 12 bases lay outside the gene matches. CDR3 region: CSASPAGEGQYF. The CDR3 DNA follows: TGCAGCGCCTCCCCGGCGGGGGAAGGGCAGTACTTC.

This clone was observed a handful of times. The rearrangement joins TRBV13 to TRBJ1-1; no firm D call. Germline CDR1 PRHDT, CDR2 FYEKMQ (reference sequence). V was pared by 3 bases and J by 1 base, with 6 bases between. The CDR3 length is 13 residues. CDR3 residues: CASSFSRNTEAFF. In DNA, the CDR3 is TGTGCCAGCAGCTTCTCCAGGAACACTGAAGCTTTCTTT. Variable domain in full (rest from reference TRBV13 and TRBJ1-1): AAGVIQSPRHLIKEKRETATLKCYPIPRHDTVYWYQQGPGQDPQFLISFYEKMQSDKGSIPDRFSAQQFSDYHSELNMSSLELGDSALYFCASSFSRNTEAFFGQGTRLTVV.

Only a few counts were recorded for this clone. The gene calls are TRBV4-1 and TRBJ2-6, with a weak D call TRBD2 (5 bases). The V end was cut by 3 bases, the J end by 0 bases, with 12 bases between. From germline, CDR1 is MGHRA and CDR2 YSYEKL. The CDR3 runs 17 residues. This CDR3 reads CASSQTLGLSGANVLTF. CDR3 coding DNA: TGCGCCAGCAGCCAGACTCTTGGACTCTCTGGGGCCAACGTCCTGACTTTC.

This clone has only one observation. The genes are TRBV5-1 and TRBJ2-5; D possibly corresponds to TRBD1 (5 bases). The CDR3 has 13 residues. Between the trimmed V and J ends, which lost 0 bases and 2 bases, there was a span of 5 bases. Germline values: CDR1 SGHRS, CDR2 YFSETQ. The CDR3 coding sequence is TGCGCCAGCAGCTTGGACAGGCAAGAGACCCAGTACTTC. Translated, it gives CASSLDRQETQYF.

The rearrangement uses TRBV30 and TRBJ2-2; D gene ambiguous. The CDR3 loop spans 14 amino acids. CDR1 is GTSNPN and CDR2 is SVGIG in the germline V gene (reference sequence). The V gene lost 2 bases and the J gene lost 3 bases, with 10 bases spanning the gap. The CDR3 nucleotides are TGTGCCTGGAGTTCCCGACACGACACCGGGGAGCTGTTTTTT. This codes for CAWSSRHDTGELFF.

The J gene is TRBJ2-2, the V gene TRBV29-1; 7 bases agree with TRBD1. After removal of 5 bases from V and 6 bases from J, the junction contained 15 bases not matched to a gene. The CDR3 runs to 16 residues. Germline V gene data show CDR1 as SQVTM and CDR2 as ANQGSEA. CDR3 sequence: CSVPGTALDVAGELFF. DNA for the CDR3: TGCAGCGTTCCCGGGACAGCGTTAGACGTCGCCGGGGAGCTGTTTTTT.

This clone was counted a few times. In DNA, the CDR3 is TGTGCCAGTAGTATAATCGGGGAGCTGTTTTTT. It codes for CASSIIGELFF. The chain joins TRBV19 to TRBJ2-2; no reliable D call. This CDR3 is built from 11 residues. V was pared by 2 bases and J by 7 bases, with 2 bases between. Germline V gives CDR1 LNHDA, CDR2 SQIVND (reference sequence).

The CDR3 reads CASSSRRYTGELFF. The CDR3 bases are TGTGCCAGCAGTTCCAGGAGGTACACCGGGGAGCTGTTTTTT. This chain connects TRBV6-5 to TRBJ2-2; D is possibly TRBD2 (5 bases). In germline, CDR1 is MNHEY, CDR2 SVGAGI. With 4 bases removed from V and 3 bases from J, the gap between germline ends came to 9 bases. This CDR3 contains 14 residues.

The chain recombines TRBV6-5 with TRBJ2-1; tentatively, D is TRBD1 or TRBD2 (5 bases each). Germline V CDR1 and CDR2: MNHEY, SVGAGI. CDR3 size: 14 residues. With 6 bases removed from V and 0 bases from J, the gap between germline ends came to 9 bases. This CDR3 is CASRRDRSYNEQFF. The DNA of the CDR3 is TGTGCCAGCAGAAGGGACCGCTCCTACAATGAGCAGTTCTTC.

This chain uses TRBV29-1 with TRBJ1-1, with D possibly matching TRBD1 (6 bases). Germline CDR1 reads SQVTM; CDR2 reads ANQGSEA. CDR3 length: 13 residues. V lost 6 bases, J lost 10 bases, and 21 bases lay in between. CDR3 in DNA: TGCAGCGTCAGCCCTCGACAGGCTGAAGGAGCTTTCTTT. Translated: CSVSPRQAEGAFF. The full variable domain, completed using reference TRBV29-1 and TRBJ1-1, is SAVISQKPSRDICQRGTSLTIQCQVDSQVTMMFWYRQQPGQSLTLIATANQGSEATYESGFVIDKFPISRPNLTFSTLTVSNMSPEDSSIYLCSVSPRQAEGAFFGQGTRLTVV.

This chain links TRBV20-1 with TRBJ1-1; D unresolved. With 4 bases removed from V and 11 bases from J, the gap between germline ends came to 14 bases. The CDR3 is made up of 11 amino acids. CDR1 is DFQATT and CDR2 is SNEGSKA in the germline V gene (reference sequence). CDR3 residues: CSAKGAGSAFF. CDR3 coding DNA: TGCAGTGCTAAGGGCGCAGGATCGGCTTTCTTT.

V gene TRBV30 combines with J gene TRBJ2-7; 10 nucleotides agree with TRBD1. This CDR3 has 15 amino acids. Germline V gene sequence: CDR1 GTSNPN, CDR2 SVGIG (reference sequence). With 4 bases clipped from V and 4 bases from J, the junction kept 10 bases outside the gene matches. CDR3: CAWNTGQGTGYEQYF. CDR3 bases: TGTGCCTGGAATACGGGACAGGGGACTGGGTACGAGCAGTACTTC.

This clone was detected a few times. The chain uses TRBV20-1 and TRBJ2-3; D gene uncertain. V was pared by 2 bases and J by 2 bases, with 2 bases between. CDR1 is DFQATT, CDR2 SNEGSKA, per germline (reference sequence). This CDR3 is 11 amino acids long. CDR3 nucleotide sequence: TGCAGTGCTAGACACACAGATACGCAGTATTTT. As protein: CSARHTDTQYF.

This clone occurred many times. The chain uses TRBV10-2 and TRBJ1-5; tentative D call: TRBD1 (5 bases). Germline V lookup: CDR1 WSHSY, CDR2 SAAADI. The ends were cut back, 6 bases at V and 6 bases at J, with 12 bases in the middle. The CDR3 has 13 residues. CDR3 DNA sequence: TGCGCCAGCAGGGAGACAGTAGGTCAGCCCCAGCATTTT. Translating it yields CASRETVGQPQHF.

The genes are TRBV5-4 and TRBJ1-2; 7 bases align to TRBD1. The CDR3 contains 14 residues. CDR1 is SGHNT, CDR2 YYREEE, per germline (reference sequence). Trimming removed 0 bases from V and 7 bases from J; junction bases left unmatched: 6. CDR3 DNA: TGTGCCAGCAGCTTGGACAGGGGAGTCGGTGGCTACACCTTC. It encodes CASSLDRGVGGYTF.

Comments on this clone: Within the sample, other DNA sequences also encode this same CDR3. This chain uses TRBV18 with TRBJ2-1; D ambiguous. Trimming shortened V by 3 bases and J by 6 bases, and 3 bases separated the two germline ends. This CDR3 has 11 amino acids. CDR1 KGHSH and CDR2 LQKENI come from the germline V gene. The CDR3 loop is CASSPGNEQFF. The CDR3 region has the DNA TGTGCCAGCTCACCGGGCAATGAGCAGTTCTTC.

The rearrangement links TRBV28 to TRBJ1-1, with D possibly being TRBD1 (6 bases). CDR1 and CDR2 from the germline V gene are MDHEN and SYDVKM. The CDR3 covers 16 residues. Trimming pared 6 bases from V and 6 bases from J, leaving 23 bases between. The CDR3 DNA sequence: TGTGCCAGCAGCTTCTTCGGCCAGGGGTCAAGGGCTGAAGCTTTCTTT. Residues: CASSFFGQGSRAEAFF.

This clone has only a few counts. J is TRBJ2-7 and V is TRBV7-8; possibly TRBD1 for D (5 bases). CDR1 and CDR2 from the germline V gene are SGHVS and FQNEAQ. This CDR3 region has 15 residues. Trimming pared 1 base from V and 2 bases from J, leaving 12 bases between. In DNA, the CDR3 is TGTGCCAGCAGCTTAGAGGATTCCAGGGCCTACGAGCAGTACTTC. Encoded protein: CASSLEDSRAYEQYF.

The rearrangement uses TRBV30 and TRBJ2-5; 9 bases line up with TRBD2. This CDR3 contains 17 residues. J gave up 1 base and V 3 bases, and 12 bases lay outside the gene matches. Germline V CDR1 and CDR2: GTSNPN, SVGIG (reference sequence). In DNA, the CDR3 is TGTGCCTGGAGACCGAGACTAGCGGAGATCCCCCAAGAGACCCAGTACTTC. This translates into CAWRPRLAEIPQETQYF.

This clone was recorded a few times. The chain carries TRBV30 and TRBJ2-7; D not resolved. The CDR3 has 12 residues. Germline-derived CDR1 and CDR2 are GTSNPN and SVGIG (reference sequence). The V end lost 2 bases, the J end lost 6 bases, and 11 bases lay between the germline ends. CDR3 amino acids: CAWSPRAAEQYF. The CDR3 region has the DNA TGTGCCTGGAGTCCTCGGGCTGCCGAGCAGTACTTC.

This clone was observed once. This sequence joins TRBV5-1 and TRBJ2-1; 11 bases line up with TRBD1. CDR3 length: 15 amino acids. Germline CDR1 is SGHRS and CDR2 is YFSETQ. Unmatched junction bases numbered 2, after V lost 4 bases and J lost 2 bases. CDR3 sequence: CASSQGQGAYNEQFF. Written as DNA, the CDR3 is TGCGCCAGCAGCCAGGGACAGGGGGCCTACAATGAGCAGTTCTTC.

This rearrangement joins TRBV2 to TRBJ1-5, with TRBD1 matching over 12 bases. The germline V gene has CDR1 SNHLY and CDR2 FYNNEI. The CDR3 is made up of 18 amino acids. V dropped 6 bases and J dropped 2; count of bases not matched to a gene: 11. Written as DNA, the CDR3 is TGTGCCAGCAGAGAGGGGACAGGGGGCTCGAGGCGCAATCAGCCCCAGCATTTT. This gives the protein CASREGTGGSRRNQPQHF.

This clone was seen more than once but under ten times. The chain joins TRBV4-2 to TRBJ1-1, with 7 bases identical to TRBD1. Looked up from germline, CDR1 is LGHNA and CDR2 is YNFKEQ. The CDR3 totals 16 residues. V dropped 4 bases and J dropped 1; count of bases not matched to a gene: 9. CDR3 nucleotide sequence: TGTGCCAGCAGCCCATCCGGTGGGACAGCGAACACTGAAGCTTTCTTT. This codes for CASSPSGGTANTEAFF.

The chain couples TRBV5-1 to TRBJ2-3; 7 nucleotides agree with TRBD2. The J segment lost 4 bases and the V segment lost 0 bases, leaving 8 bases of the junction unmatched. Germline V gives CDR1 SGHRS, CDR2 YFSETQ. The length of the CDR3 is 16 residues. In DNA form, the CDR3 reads TGCGCCAGCAGCTTGGCCCTTGCGGGAGAGGCAGATACGCAGTATTTT. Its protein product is CASSLALAGEADTQYF. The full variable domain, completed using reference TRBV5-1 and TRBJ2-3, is KAGVTQTPRYLIKTRGQQVTLSCSPISGHRSVSWYQQTPGQGLQFLFEYFSETQRNKGNFPGRFSGRQFSNSRSEMNVSTLELGDSALYLCASSLALAGEADTQYFGPGTRLTVL.

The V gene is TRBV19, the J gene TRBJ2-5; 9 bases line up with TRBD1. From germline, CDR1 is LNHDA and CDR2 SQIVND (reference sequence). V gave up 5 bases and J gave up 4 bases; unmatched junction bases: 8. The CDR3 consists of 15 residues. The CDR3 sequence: CASSPPGQGRETQYF. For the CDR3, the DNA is TGTGCCAGTAGTCCGCCGGGACAGGGAAGAGAGACCCAGTACTTC.